This T cell receptor (beta chain) was found in a study of cytomegalovirus exposure and HLA in healthy donors. Study results and limitations: CMV serostatus stood as the only immune exposure information on hand.

Use of 60 Vbeta and 13 Jbeta primers characterized the PCR. Repertoires were generated with immunoSEQ multiplex PCR, while TCRdb's copy carries only in-frame clones and drops some. The sample yields some 120,000 clones, about four fifths seen once. In the case of this clone: Antigen unknown.

The CDR3 sequence is 19 residues long. Trimming shortened V by 0 bases and J by 0 bases, and 15 bases separated the two germline ends. CDR1 and CDR2 (germline): LNHDA, SQIVND (reference sequence). The TCR was taken from a man aged 25 to 40 in good health and CMV-seropositive. The V call is TRBV19, the J call TRBJ2-6; unclear D gene. Sequencing input: PBMCs. In nucleotides, the CDR3 is TGTGCCAGTAGTATAGAAAGCCCCTATACAGACTCTGGGGCCAACGTCCTGACTTTC. Amino acid sequence: CASSIESPYTDSGANVLTF.